The sequence of this TCR beta chain was determined in a study of regulatory T cells in long-lasting Graves disease. The time point was: persistent/refractory GD, antithyroid drugs over 5 years with positive TRAb. Extracted RNA from PBMCs served as the source of the TCR library. V lost 1 base, J lost 0 bases, and 2 bases stayed unmatched. Germline V gene lookup returns CDR1 KGHDR and CDR2 SFDVKD. This CDR3 is built from 16 residues. For TCR beta, libraries came from iRepertoire HTBI primers and Arm-PCR of CDR3 regions. TCRdb independently ran MiXCR on the multiplex PCR reads; one entry per CDR3 protein. The sample includes 310,000 or so distinct CDR3 sequences, about 18% of them seen just once.

The receptor was derived from a female donor with Graves disease. The specimen comprised peripheral blood mononuclear cells (PBMCs), sampled when the disease was refractory, from a patient treated with antithyroid drugs. The J gene is TRBJ2-7, the V gene TRBV24-1, with TRBD2 matching 10 bases. The CDR3, as DNA: TGTGCCACCAGTGATTTCTTAGCGGGAGGCTCCTACGAGCAGTACTTC. Protein sequence: CATSDFLAGGSYEQYF.